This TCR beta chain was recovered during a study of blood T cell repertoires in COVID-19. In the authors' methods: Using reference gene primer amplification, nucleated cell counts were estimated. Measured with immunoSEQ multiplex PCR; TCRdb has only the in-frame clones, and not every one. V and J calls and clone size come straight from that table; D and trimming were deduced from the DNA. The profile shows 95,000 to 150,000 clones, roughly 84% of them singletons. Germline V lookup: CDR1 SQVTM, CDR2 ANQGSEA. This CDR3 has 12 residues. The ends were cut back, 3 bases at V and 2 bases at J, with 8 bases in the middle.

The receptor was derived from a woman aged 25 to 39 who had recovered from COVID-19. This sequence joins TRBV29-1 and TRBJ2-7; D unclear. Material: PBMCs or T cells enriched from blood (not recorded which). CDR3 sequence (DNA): TGCAGCGTTGAGACTCGTCCCTACGAGCAGTACTTC. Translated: CSVETRPYEQYF.